This note documents a single T cell receptor (beta chain) sequence. A much larger clonotype is one base distant, so this may be a read error. As to time point: newly diagnosed GD, antithyroid drugs for less than 3 months. PBMCs provided the RNA from which the TCR library was made. The sample originates from a study of regulatory T cells in long-lasting Graves disease. Arm-PCR of CDR3 regions and iRepertoire HTBI primers were used to build TCR beta libraries. TCRdb reprocessed the multiplex PCR reads with MiXCR, giving one entry per CDR3 protein. The sample holds some 250,000 distinct CDR3 sequences, around 20% seen once. The origin of this receptor is a female donor with Graves disease. Source: peripheral blood mononuclear cells (PBMCs), taken at new diagnosis, from a patient treated with antithyroid drugs.

The CDR3 bases are TGTGCCAGCAGCCAGAATGAGAGGCAGCTCTTC. Translating gives CASSQNERQLF. The rearrangement links TRBV6-1 to TRBJ2-1; no definite D call. The CDR3 is made up of 11 amino acids. Germline lookup yields CDR1 MNHNS and CDR2 SASEGT.